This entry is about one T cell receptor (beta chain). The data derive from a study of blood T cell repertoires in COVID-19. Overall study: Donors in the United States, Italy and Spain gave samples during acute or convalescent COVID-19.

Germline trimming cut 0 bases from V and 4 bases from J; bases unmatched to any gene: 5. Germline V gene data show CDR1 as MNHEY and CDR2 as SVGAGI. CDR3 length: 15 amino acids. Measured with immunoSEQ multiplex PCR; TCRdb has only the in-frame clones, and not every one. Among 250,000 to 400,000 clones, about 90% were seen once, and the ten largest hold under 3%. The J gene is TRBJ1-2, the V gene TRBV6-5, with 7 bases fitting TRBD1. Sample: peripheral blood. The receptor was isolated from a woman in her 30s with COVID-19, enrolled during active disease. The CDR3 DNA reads TGTGCCAGCAGTTACTCCCTACAGGGGACCTATGGCTACACCTTC. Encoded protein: CASSYSLQGTYGYTF.